Presented here are 30 T cell receptor beta chains from one specimen sequenced in a study of T cells in Graves' hyperthyroidism and ophthalmopathy. The CDR3 regions of TCR beta were amplified from RNA transcripts. The HTBI set primed first-round TCR CDR3 RT-PCR. TCRdb passed the multiplex PCR reads through MiXCR, listing each CDR3 protein once. Of around 800,000 distinct CDR3 sequences in the sample, roughly 40% were seen once. Sequenced material: blood. Receptors originate from a man between 18 and 35 years old with Graves' hyperthyroidism.

This chain uses TRBV5-6 with TRBJ2-5, with D perhaps assigned TRBD1 or TRBD2 (5 bases each). Trimming shortened V by 6 bases and J by 2 bases, and 14 bases separated the two germline ends. The V gene's germline CDR1 is SGHDT and CDR2 YYEEEE. The CDR3 is 14 residues long. In DNA form, the CDR3 reads TGTGCCAGCACTCCCCGGGACCTTCAAGAGACCCAGTACTTC. Residues: CASTPRDLQETQYF. Supplemented by reference TRBV5-6 and TRBJ2-5, the full variable domain reads DAGVTQSPTHLIKTRGQQVTLRCSPKSGHDTVSWYQQALGQGPQFIFQYYEEEERQRGNFPDRFSGHQFPNYSSELNVNALLLGDSALYLCASTPRDLQETQYFGPGTRLLVL.

As for this clonotype: A much more abundant neighbour one base away suggests this may be a read error. The chain carries TRBV13 and TRBJ2-7; D is undetermined. The CDR3 extends over 13 amino acids. Trimming cost V 5 bases and J 3 bases, with 11 bases left between them. Germline CDR1 is PRHDT and CDR2 is FYEKMQ (reference sequence). The CDR3 is CASSRDNDYEQYF. The DNA for the CDR3 is TGTGCCAGCAGCAGAGATAATGACTACGAGCAGTACTTC. The full variable domain, with the rest looked up from reference TRBV13 and TRBJ2-7, is AAGVIQSPRHLIKEKRETATLKCYPIPRHDTVYWYQQGPGQDPQFLISFYEKMQSDKGSIPDRFSAQQFSDYHSELNMSSLELGDSALYFCASSRDNDYEQYFGPGTRLTVT.

This clonotype showed up many times. The chain joins TRBV29-1 to TRBJ2-5; D is unclear. CDR3 length: 14 amino acids. Trimming shortened V by 7 bases and J by 3 bases, and 18 bases separated the two germline ends. CDR1 is SQVTM, CDR2 ANQGSEA, per germline. The CDR3 is CSAMKGLEEETQYF. The CDR3 DNA reads as TGCAGCGCCATGAAGGGCCTAGAGGAAGAGACCCAGTACTTC.

Concerning this clonotype itself: At one boundary the junction diverges from the germline segment, which might be a read error. The chain recombines TRBV7-3 with TRBJ2-5; TRBD2 matches at 10 bases. The CDR3 sequence is 17 residues long. CDR1 SGHTA and CDR2 FQGTGA come from the germline V gene. Written as DNA, the CDR3 is TGCGCCAGCAGCCTGCATCGGGCTAGCGGGGGAGGAGAGACCCAGTACTTC. Residues: CASSLHRASGGGETQYF.

There are a few counts of this clonotype. This chain links TRBV5-1 with TRBJ1-1; D remains ambiguous. The CDR3 totals 15 residues. CDR1 SGHRS and CDR2 YFSETQ come from the germline V gene. V lost 2 bases and J 5 bases, leaving 16 bases between the germline ends. Here the CDR3 reads CASSFDYLGGTEAFF. The CDR3, as DNA: TGCGCCAGCAGCTTCGACTATTTGGGAGGGACTGAAGCTTTCTTT. The full variable domain, completed using reference TRBV5-1 and TRBJ1-1, is KAGVTQTPRYLIKTRGQQVTLSCSPISGHRSVSWYQQTPGQGLQFLFEYFSETQRNKGNFPGRFSGRQFSNSRSEMNVSTLELGDSALYLCASSFDYLGGTEAFFGQGTRLTVV.

This clonotype was detected only a few times. The chain joins TRBV20-1 to TRBJ2-7; D unclear. Trimming shortened V by 2 bases and J by 2 bases, and 10 bases separated the two germline ends. The germline V gene encodes CDR1 DFQATT and CDR2 SNEGSKA (reference sequence). The CDR3 has 13 residues. The CDR3 spells CSARPRPTYEQYF. The CDR3 nucleotides are TGCAGTGCTAGACCCAGACCTACCTACGAGCAGTACTTC.

There are many counts of this clonotype. V usage is TRBV12-3 or TRBV12-4 and J usage is TRBJ1-1, with D uncertain. This CDR3 spans 11 amino acids. V lost 7 bases to trimming and J lost 6 bases, with 9 bases between them. CDR3 sequence (DNA): TGTGCCAGCATTTCCGGTTCTGAAGCTTTCTTT. This translates into CASISGSEAFF.

This clonotype was detected ten times or more. This chain connects TRBV7-9 to TRBJ2-7; D perhaps matches TRBD1 (6 bases). Germline-derived CDR1 and CDR2 are SEHNR and FQNEAQ (reference sequence). CDR3 length: 14 amino acids. V gave up 3 bases and J gave up 5 bases, with 14 bases separating them. The CDR3 reads CASSFTGPTDEQYF. In DNA, the CDR3 is TGTGCCAGCAGCTTCACAGGGCCTACCGACGAGCAGTACTTC.

Remarks on this clonotype: Germline is not matched at one junction end, which may reflect a read error. V is TRBV20-1 and J is TRBJ1-3; 12 positions agree with TRBD1. Looked up from germline, CDR1 is DFQATT and CDR2 is SNEGSKA (reference sequence). The CDR3 loop spans 17 amino acids. The CDR3 coding sequence is TGCAGTGCCAGAGGAGGGACAGGGGGCCAACCTGGAAACACCATATATTTT. Its protein is CSARGGTGGQPGNTIYF.

This clonotype was counted a few times. V usage is TRBV7-9 and J usage is TRBJ1-2; D remains unclear. The CDR3 contains 15 residues. Trimming took off 3 bases at V and 8 bases at J, with 19 bases between the two ends. The germline V gene has CDR1 SEHNR and CDR2 FQNEAQ (reference sequence). In nucleotides, the CDR3 is TGTGCCAGCAGCTTCCCCGAGGGCACCGCGGGAGGCTACACCTTC. Its translation: CASSFPEGTAGGYTF.

Remarks on this clonotype: A read error may explain this, as a much larger clone is one base away. The V and J genes are TRBV7-9 and TRBJ1-5; D may be TRBD1 (6 bases). The CDR3 is 14 residues long. Germline V gives CDR1 SEHNR, CDR2 FQNEAQ (reference sequence). The CDR3 DNA reads as TGTGCCGGCAGCTTAAGGGACAACAATCAGCCCCAGCATTTT. Translating gives CAGSLRDNNQPQHF.

The V gene is TRBV6-1, the J gene TRBJ2-2, with D possibly matching TRBD1 (7 bases). V shed 11 bases and J shed 4 bases, with 20 bases lying between them. CDR1 is MNHNS and CDR2 is SASEGT in the germline V gene. The CDR3 has 15 residues. The CDR3 nucleotides are TGTGCCGCGACTAGGGGGCAGAGGGGCACCGGGGAGCTGTTTTTT. Its translation: CAATRGQRGTGELFF.

The sample holds many counts of this clonotype. This chain uses TRBV12-3 or TRBV12-4 with TRBJ1-2; D unclear. The CDR3 has 11 residues. V was clipped by 11 bases and J by 9 bases, with 16 bases between them. The CDR3 nucleotides are TGTGCCTCCACCAGTCGCCTTAGCTACACCTTC. This codes for CASTSRLSYTF.

This sequence joins TRBV9 and TRBJ2-2; D is unclear. The CDR3 runs to 13 residues. The V gene's germline CDR1 is SGDLS and CDR2 YYNGEE. V was shortened by 1 base and J by 5 bases, with 6 bases between the two germline ends. The CDR3 DNA follows: TGTGCCAGCAGCGTAACTCTTACCGGGGAGCTGTTTTTT. As protein: CASSVTLTGELFF.

The chain recombines TRBV20-1 with TRBJ2-7; tentatively, D is TRBD1 (5 bases). The germline gives CDR1 DFQATT, CDR2 SNEGSKA (reference sequence). V lost 0 bases and J 2 bases, leaving 14 bases between the germline ends. CDR3 length: 15 residues. CDR3 protein: CSARDLDSPPYEQYF. Here the CDR3 DNA reads TGCAGTGCTAGAGACCTTGACAGTCCTCCCTACGAGCAGTACTTC.

This clonotype was detected many times. The rearrangement uses TRBV2 and TRBJ2-5; 12 positions agree with TRBD2. The CDR3 length is 17 residues. V lost 1 base to trimming and J lost 5 bases; unmatched junction nucleotides: 8. Germline CDR1 is SNHLY and CDR2 is FYNNEI. The CDR3 spells CASSEGPSGRATETQYF. The CDR3 region has the DNA TGTGCCAGCAGTGAAGGCCCTAGCGGGAGGGCCACCGAGACCCAGTACTTC. Complete variable domain (other parts from reference TRBV2 and TRBJ2-5): EPEVTQTPSHQVTQMGQEVILRCVPISNHLYFYWYRQILGQKVEFLVSFYNNEISEKSEIFDDQFSVERPDGSNFTLKIRSTKLEDSAMYFCASSEGPSGRATETQYFGPGTRLLVL.

The V and J genes are TRBV9 and TRBJ2-7, with D perhaps given as TRBD1 or TRBD2 (6 bases each). The germline CDR1 and CDR2 sequences are SGDLS and YYNGEE. V lost 4 bases, J lost 2 bases, and 16 bases lay in between. CDR3 length equals 15 residues. CDR3: CASSLGGGLTYEQYF. The CDR3 region has the DNA TGTGCCAGCAGCTTAGGAGGGGGGCTTACCTACGAGCAGTACTTC.

This sequence joins TRBV9 and TRBJ1-2; perhaps TRBD1 as D (6 bases). Trimming shortened V by 0 bases and J by 7 bases, and 10 bases separated the two germline ends. The CDR3 contains 13 residues. Germline assignment: CDR1 SGDLS and CDR2 YYNGEE. CDR3 residues: CASSVEGGFGYTF. The CDR3 nucleotides are TGTGCCAGCAGCGTAGAGGGGGGTTTTGGCTACACCTTC.

This clonotype was recorded at least ten times. Its ends do not fully match the called genes, so a read error is possible. The rearrangement links TRBV12-3 or TRBV12-4 to TRBJ1-1, with 9 bases matching TRBD1. This CDR3 is built from 13 residues. In nucleotides, the CDR3 is TGTGCCAGCAGCTTAGGGACAGGGACTGAAGCTTTCTTT. Amino acid sequence: CASSLGTGTEAFF.

The chain recombines TRBV20-1 with TRBJ1-6, with D perhaps TRBD1 (5 bases). The V gene's germline CDR1 is DFQATT and CDR2 SNEGSKA (reference sequence). There are 16 residues in the CDR3. The V end lost 2 bases, the J end lost 6 bases, and 17 bases lay between the germline ends. The CDR3: CSARTGVGDGNSPLHF. The CDR3 DNA is TGCAGTGCTAGAACCGGGGTAGGGGATGGTAATTCACCCCTCCACTTT.

The chain carries TRBV7-2 and TRBJ2-7; 11 bases line up with TRBD1. Per germline, CDR1 SGHTA and CDR2 FQGNSA. The V segment lost 5 bases and the J segment 2 bases; nucleotides outside the gene matches: 17. The CDR3 length is 19 residues. The CDR3 bases are TGTGCCAGCAGCACCCGGACAGGGGGCGGGCGGTCCCGCGCCTACGAGCAGTACTTC. Amino acid sequence: CASSTRTGGGRSRAYEQYF.

The rearrangement joins TRBV11-2 to TRBJ1-6; TRBD1 matches at 7 bases. The CDR3 consists of 12 residues. Germline CDR1 is SGHAT and CDR2 is FQNNGV. J lost 16 bases, V lost 6 bases, and 9 bases had no gene match. The CDR3 DNA is TGTGCCAGCAGACGTTTGACAGGGCTTCTCCACTTT. This codes for CASRRLTGLLHF.

This clonotype has at least ten counts. This chain links TRBV12-3 or TRBV12-4 with TRBJ1-6; D is uncertain. Between the trimmed V and J ends, which lost 2 bases and 13 bases, there was a span of 12 bases. The CDR3 contains 13 residues. DNA for the CDR3: TGTGCCAGCAGTTTAAGCGAGGGCCATCCCCTCCACTTT. As protein: CASSLSEGHPLHF.

The chain joins TRBV5-6 to TRBJ1-6; D is perhaps TRBD1 (5 bases). This CDR3 region has 15 residues. CDR1 and CDR2 (germline): SGHDT, YYEEEE. Trimming pared 3 bases from V and 10 bases from J, leaving 17 bases between. The CDR3 loop is CASSSEGRGWSPLHF. CDR3 DNA sequence: TGTGCCAGCAGCTCCGAGGGGAGGGGTTGGTCACCCCTCCACTTT.

V is TRBV5-1 and J is TRBJ2-6; D gene uncertain. Trimming took off 0 bases at V and 0 bases at J, with 13 bases between the two ends. CDR1 and CDR2 (germline): SGHRS, YFSETQ. The CDR3 covers 18 residues. The CDR3 region is CASSLADPGASGANVLTF. CDR3 DNA: TGCGCCAGCAGCTTGGCTGACCCTGGCGCCTCTGGGGCCAACGTCCTGACTTTC.

The CDR3 region has the DNA TGCAGCGTCCGGACAGGATTAGACTATGGCTACACCTTC. Its protein product is CSVRTGLDYGYTF. This chain connects TRBV29-1 to TRBJ1-2; 7 bases align to TRBD1. The CDR3 spans 13 residues. Germline CDR1 and CDR2: SQVTM and ANQGSEA. V lost 6 bases and J lost 3; bases outside the gene matches: 7. Looking up the rest from reference TRBV29-1 and TRBJ1-2 gives the full variable domain: SAVISQKPSRDICQRGTSLTIQCQVDSQVTMMFWYRQQPGQSLTLIATANQGSEATYESGFVIDKFPISRPNLTFSTLTVSNMSPEDSSIYLCSVRTGLDYGYTFGSGTRLTVV.

There are a few counts of this clonotype. The rearrangement links TRBV4-2 to TRBJ2-7, with 14 positions matching TRBD2. The CDR3 totals 17 residues. Trimming removed 0 bases from V and 3 bases from J; junction bases left unmatched: 4. Per germline, CDR1 LGHNA and CDR2 YNFKEQ. The CDR3 loop is CASSQDSGLAGVYEQYF. Here the CDR3 DNA reads TGTGCCAGCAGCCAAGATTCGGGACTAGCGGGGGTCTACGAGCAGTACTTC.

Details on this clonotype: A read error may be the cause here, since a much bigger clone is one base away. A read error is likely, as this CDR3 ends without the conserved phenylalanine or tryptophan. The genes are TRBV29-1 and TRBJ1-1; TRBD1 aligns across 7 bases. Trimming at V came to 5 bases and at J to 0 bases, leaving 9 bases not matched to a gene. Per the germline V gene, CDR1 is SQVTM and CDR2 is ANQGSEA. The CDR3 covers 15 residues. This CDR3 is CSVSTGTAMNTEAFS. The DNA for the CDR3 is TGCAGCGTTAGTACCGGGACAGCCATGAACACTGAAGCTTTCTCT.

The chain has TRBV7-2 and TRBJ2-7; D is undetermined. The CDR3 is made up of 15 amino acids. The germline gives CDR1 SGHTA, CDR2 FQGNSA. V was trimmed by 5 bases and J by 0 bases, leaving 14 bases between them. The CDR3 bases are TGTGCCAGCAGCCGCCGGACGGTGAGCTCCTACGAGCAGTACTTC. Translation gives CASSRRTVSSYEQYF.

This clonotype was detected ten times or more. This sequence joins TRBV10-3 and TRBJ1-5; TRBD1 agrees at 9 bases. The junction had 5 bases not matched to a gene; V was cut back by 4 bases and J by 4 bases. CDR3 size: 15 residues. Germline CDR1 is ENHRY and CDR2 is SYGVKD. In DNA form, the CDR3 reads TGTGCCATCAGTGTGGGACAGGGAGGAAATCAGCCCCAGCATTTT. Its protein is CAISVGQGGNQPQHF.